Below are 19 T cell receptor beta chains sequenced from a single sample in a study of prognosis after radiotherapy for stage I lung cancer. Genomic DNA yielded TCR beta CDR3, amplified by two-round multiplex PCR. For every TRBV and TRBJ gene, a specific primer was used in first-round PCR. TCRdb used MiXCR to reprocess the multiplex PCR reads, holding one entry per CDR3 protein. This sample carries about 20,000 distinct CDR3 sequences, 40% to 50% of them seen once, and the ten largest clones take 30% to 40%. This specimen consisted of PBMCs, obtained before or after stereotactic body radiation therapy (not recorded which). The receptors derive from a donor aged 50 or older with non-small cell lung cancer.

This clonotype was seen a single time. This chain joins TRBV7-9 and TRBJ2-7; 13 bases are a match to TRBD2. CDR3 length equals 17 residues. V lost 5 bases, J lost 5 bases, and 12 bases stayed unmatched. The germline V gene encodes CDR1 SEHNR and CDR2 FQNEAQ (reference sequence). The CDR3 loop is CASSPESRTSGRDEQYF. DNA of the CDR3: TGTGCCAGCAGCCCCGAGAGTCGGACTAGCGGGAGAGACGAGCAGTACTTC.

This clonotype was detected many times. The chain carries TRBV2 and TRBJ1-3, with no clear D. The CDR3 covers 15 residues. From germline, CDR1 is SNHLY and CDR2 FYNNEI. V was pared by 1 base and J by 7 bases, with 14 bases between. The CDR3 protein is CASSEDSHGGNTIYF. As DNA, the CDR3 is TGTGCCAGCAGTGAAGACAGCCATGGCGGGAACACCATATATTTT. Together with reference TRBV2 and TRBJ1-3, the CDR3 gives the full variable domain: EPEVTQTPSHQVTQMGQEVILRCVPISNHLYFYWYRQILGQKVEFLVSFYNNEISEKSEIFDDQFSVERPDGSNFTLKIRSTKLEDSAMYFCASSEDSHGGNTIYFGEGSWLTVV.

The chain links TRBV20-1 to TRBJ2-7; 7 positions match TRBD2. The trim removed 3 bases at V and 3 bases at J, leaving 2 bases unmatched. Germline V gene sequence: CDR1 DFQATT, CDR2 SNEGSKA (reference sequence). The CDR3 has 12 residues. The CDR3 protein is CSARRTSYEQYF. The CDR3 coding sequence is TGCAGTGCTAGGCGGACTAGCTACGAGCAGTACTTC.

This sequence joins TRBV7-3 and TRBJ2-1, with TRBD2 matching over 13 bases. Per the germline V gene, CDR1 is SGHTA and CDR2 is FQGTGA. Trimming took 5 bases from V and 3 from J; bases not matched to a gene: 4. The CDR3 covers 16 residues. The CDR3 region is CASSVGTSGIYNEQFF. CDR3 coding DNA: TGTGCCAGCAGCGTGGGGACTAGCGGGATCTACAATGAGCAGTTCTTC.

Sample share makes this clonotype medium-sized (0.01 to 0.1%). The gene calls are TRBV2 and TRBJ1-2; D possibly corresponds to TRBD1 (5 bases). The CDR3 totals 13 residues. Germline V gene lookup returns CDR1 SNHLY and CDR2 FYNNEI. V was pared by 4 bases and J by 2 bases, with 8 bases between. Here the CDR3 reads CASSVDNNYGYTF. As DNA, the CDR3 is TGTGCCAGCAGTGTGGACAACAACTATGGCTACACCTTC. Combining the CDR3 with reference TRBV2 and TRBJ1-2 gives the whole variable domain EPEVTQTPSHQVTQMGQEVILRCVPISNHLYFYWYRQILGQKVEFLVSFYNNEISEKSEIFDDQFSVERPDGSNFTLKIRSTKLEDSAMYFCASSVDNNYGYTFGSGTRLTVV.

This chain links TRBV7-9 with TRBJ2-7; 12 positions agree with TRBD2. The CDR3 has 17 amino acids. Germline values: CDR1 SEHNR, CDR2 FQNEAQ (reference sequence). V lost 5 bases, J lost 3 bases, and 11 bases stayed unmatched. The CDR3 nucleotides read TGTGCCAGCAGCCCCGGGGGGCCGGGACTAGCGGGCTACGAGCAGTACTTC. This codes for CASSPGGPGLAGYEQYF.

This clonotype showed up many times. A much larger clonotype is one base distant, so this may be a read error. The J gene is TRBJ2-5, the V gene TRBV6-1, with D possibly called TRBD1 or TRBD2 (6 bases each). The ends were cut back, 8 bases at V and 1 base at J, with 11 bases in the middle. Germline V CDR1 and CDR2: MNHNS, SASEGT. This CDR3 comprises 13 residues. In DNA form, the CDR3 reads TGTGCCAGCGGAGGGGGAGCCCAAGAGACCCAGTACTTC. This translates into CASGGGAQETQYF.

To note about this clonotype: Because it lacks the conserved phenylalanine or tryptophan at the end, this CDR3 is likely a read error. CDR3 in DNA: TGTGCCAGCAGTGAGGCTCCGGGACAGGGTGAAAATCAGTACTTA. Translation: CASSEAPGQGENQYL. The V gene is TRBV6-1, the J gene TRBJ2-7; 9 bases agree with TRBD1. Germline V gene lookup returns CDR1 MNHNS and CDR2 SASEGT. The CDR3 is 15 residues long. V dropped 3 bases and J dropped 10; count of bases not matched to a gene: 13.

Regarding this clonotype: This may arise from a read error, as a much more abundant clone is one base away. CDR3 in DNA: TGTGCCAGCAGTTTATCGATTCTAGCGTATCCAACCGGGGAGCTGTTTTTT. Amino acid sequence: CASSLSILAYPTGELFF. V is TRBV27 and J is TRBJ2-2; D perhaps matches TRBD2 (6 bases). CDR3 size: 17 residues. Per germline, CDR1 MNHEY and CDR2 SMNVEV (reference sequence). V was cut by 0 bases and J by 5 bases, with 16 bases left in between.

This clonotype was recorded at least ten times. V is TRBV28 and J is TRBJ2-4; tentatively, D is TRBD1 or TRBD2 (6 bases each). Trimming took 6 bases from V and 8 from J, leaving 20 bases between them. This CDR3 region has 15 residues. The germline CDR1 and CDR2 sequences are MDHEN and SYDVKM. DNA for the CDR3: TGTGCCAGCAGCCAAACCGACGGAGGGGGACACATTCAGTACTTC. Translated, it gives CASSQTDGGGHIQYF.

This chain connects TRBV11-2 to TRBJ2-3; TRBD1 aligns across 7 bases. Losses at the gene ends were 4 bases for V and 10 bases for J; bases not matched to a gene: 8. Germline V gives CDR1 SGHAT, CDR2 FQNNGV. CDR3 length: 13 residues. CDR3 loop: CASSSGSGGPQYF. The CDR3 DNA follows: TGTGCCAGCAGCTCGGGGTCAGGGGGTCCGCAGTATTTT. The full variable domain, completed using reference TRBV11-2 and TRBJ2-3, is EAGVAQSPRYKIIEKRQSVAFWCNPISGHATLYWYQQILGQGPKLLIQFQNNGVVDDSQLPKDRFSAERLKGVDSTLKIQPAKLEDSAVYLCASSSGSGGPQYFGPGTRLTVL.

The chain is built from TRBV7-9 and TRBJ1-5; tentatively, D is TRBD1 (6 bases). This CDR3 contains 17 residues. CDR1 SEHNR and CDR2 FQNEAQ come from the germline V gene (reference sequence). V dropped 5 bases and J dropped 1 base, with 18 bases sitting between them. The CDR3 here is CASSQGGAILSNQPQHF. The CDR3, as DNA: TGTGCCAGCAGCCAAGGGGGGGCCATTTTAAGCAATCAGCCCCAGCATTTT.

On this clonotype itself: With only one base between it and a far larger clone, this is likely a read error. The gene calls are TRBV7-9 and TRBJ2-7; TRBD1 might be the D (6 bases). The V and J ends lost 7 bases and 3 bases respectively, with 22 bases between them. Germline V CDR1 and CDR2: SEHNR, FQNEAQ (reference sequence). CDR3 size: 16 residues. The CDR3 sequence: CASNKQGAGMGYEQYF. The CDR3, as DNA: TGTGCCAGCAATAAACAGGGTGCAGGCATGGGCTACGAGCAGTACTTC.

This clonotype has ten or more counts. The chain employs TRBV5-6 and TRBJ1-3; D remains ambiguous. Trimming cost V 2 bases and J 0 bases, with 6 bases left between them. Germline assignment: CDR1 SGHDT and CDR2 YYEEEE. There are 14 residues in the CDR3. The CDR3 DNA reads as TGTGCCAGCAGCTTAGTCGGCTCTGGAAACACCATATATTTT. As protein: CASSLVGSGNTIYF.

This clonotype was counted a single time. The chain carries TRBV9 and TRBJ2-3; possibly TRBD2 for D (7 bases). CDR3 length equals 15 residues. Germline CDR1 reads SGDLS; CDR2 reads YYNGEE. Trimming took off 0 bases at V and 7 bases at J, with 15 bases between the two ends. Here the CDR3 reads CASSVVGGTTYTQYF. Here the CDR3 DNA reads TGTGCCAGCAGCGTAGTCGGGGGGACAACATATACGCAGTATTTT.

CDR3 DNA sequence: TGTGCCAGTAGTACCCCCGGGTTTGGTCAGTATTTT. It codes for CASSTPGFGQYF. This rearrangement joins TRBV19 to TRBJ2-3; unclear D gene. This CDR3 is 12 amino acids long. V was clipped by 4 bases and J by 12 bases, with 14 bases between them. Germline CDR1 LNHDA, CDR2 SQIVND (reference sequence).

This clonotype was picked up one time. The chain links TRBV6-2 or TRBV6-3 to TRBJ2-2; D gene uncertain. The V end lost 11 bases, the J end lost 6 bases, and 16 bases lay between the germline ends. The CDR3 spans 13 residues. In germline, CDR1 is MNHEY, CDR2 SVGEGT. The CDR3 bases are TGTGCCTCCCAGCCTGGGCCCGCCGGGGAGCTGTTTTTT. Amino acid sequence: CASQPGPAGELFF.

This clonotype was counted many times. The chain carries TRBV14 and TRBJ1-1; 7 nucleotides line up with TRBD1. This CDR3 is 13 amino acids long. Germline V gene data show CDR1 as SGHDN and CDR2 as FVKESK. The junction had 3 bases not matched to a gene; V was cut back by 8 bases and J by 0 bases. The CDR3 DNA is TGTGCCAGCGCGACAGGGTTGAACACTGAAGCTTTCTTT. It codes for CASATGLNTEAFF.

This clonotype was recorded many times. The chain carries TRBV6-1 and TRBJ1-3; no clear D gene. Trimming took 6 bases from V and 1 from J, leaving 10 bases between them. This CDR3 spans 14 amino acids. The germline V gene encodes CDR1 MNHNS and CDR2 SASEGT. CDR3 DNA sequence: TGTGCCAGCAGGGCACAAATATCTGGAAACACCATATATTTT. This encodes CASRAQISGNTIYF.